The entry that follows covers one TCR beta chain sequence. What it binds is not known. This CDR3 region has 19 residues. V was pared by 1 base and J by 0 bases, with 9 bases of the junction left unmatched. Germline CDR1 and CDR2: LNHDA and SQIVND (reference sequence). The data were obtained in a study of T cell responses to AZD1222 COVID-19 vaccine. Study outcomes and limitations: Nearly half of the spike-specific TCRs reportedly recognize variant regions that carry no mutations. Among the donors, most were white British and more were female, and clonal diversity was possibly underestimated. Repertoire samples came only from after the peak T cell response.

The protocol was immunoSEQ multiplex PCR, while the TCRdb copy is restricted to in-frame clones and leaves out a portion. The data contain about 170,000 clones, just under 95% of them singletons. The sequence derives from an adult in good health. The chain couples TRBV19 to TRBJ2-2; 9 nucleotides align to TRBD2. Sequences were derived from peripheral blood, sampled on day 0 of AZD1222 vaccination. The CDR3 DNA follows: TGTGCCAGTAGTATAGGGGTTAGCGGGGGTACATCGAACACCGGGGAGCTGTTTTTT. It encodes CASSIGVSGGTSNTGELFF.